The sequence of this T cell receptor beta chain was determined in a study of blood T cell repertoires in COVID-19. Study summary: The study drew acute and convalescent COVID-19 samples from the United States, Italy and Spain.

CDR1 DFQATT and CDR2 SNEGSKA come from the germline V gene (reference sequence). The CDR3 contains 11 residues. Trimming took off 5 bases at V and 5 bases at J, with 8 bases between the two ends. The table came from immunoSEQ multiplex PCR; TCRdb's copy has only in-frame clones and leaves some out. The repertoire has 150,000 to 200,000 clones, 79% of them found once; the top ten carry around 19%. Assignment of participants to cohorts was predicated upon participant-reported clinical history. The chain is built from TRBV20-1 and TRBJ2-3; no clear D. The TCR sequence derives from a woman between 70 and 85 years old in a cohort exposed to, infected with or recovered from COVID-19 (not recorded which). Sequencing was performed on PBMCs or T cells enriched from blood (not recorded which). The CDR3 loop reads CSAANGDTQYF. The CDR3 DNA follows: TGCAGTGCTGCGAACGGAGATACGCAGTATTTT.